This is a list of T cell receptor beta chains from one sample in a study of tumor-infiltrating lymphocytes in primary liver carcinoma. TCRdb reprocessed the multiplex PCR reads with MiXCR, giving one entry per CDR3 protein. The sample carries approximately 310,000 distinct CDR3 sequences, more than 55% recorded once. The sample was peripheral blood. These receptors were collected from a man aged 35 to 55 with primary liver carcinoma and hepatitis B virus infection. CDR3s include the opening cysteine and the closing phenylalanine or tryptophan. Fields, in order: CDR3 length, clone size, D gene, J gene, V gene, CDR3 DNA, CDR3 protein. A D gene is named only where the DNA matches it firmly. Only some rows state a clone size, as once, few, many or a class for expanded clones.

length: 19
size: .
D: TRBD2
J: TRBJ2-1
V: TRBV5-1
DNA: TGCGCCAGCAGCTTGGAACTAGCGGGATTTCGGAGTTGGGAGGATGAGCAGTTCTTC
CDR3: CASSLELAGFRSWEDEQFF

length: 17
size: .
D: .
J: TRBJ2-4
V: TRBV11-1
DNA: TGTGCCAGCAGCTTTCCCGGTACTAACGGGACCAAAAGCATTCAGTACTTC
CDR3: CASSFPGTNGTKSIQYF

length: 14
size: once
D: .
J: TRBJ1-5
V: TRBV6-1
DNA: TGTGCCAGCAGTGAATGGGGGCCTGGACAGCGCCAGCATTTT
CDR3: CASSEWGPGQRQHF

length: 14
size: .
D: TRBD1
J: TRBJ2-1
V: TRBV9
DNA: TGTGCCAGCAGCGCCGGGACAGGGACCAATGAGCAGTTCTTC
CDR3: CASSAGTGTNEQFF

length: 14
size: .
D: TRBD1
J: TRBJ1-4
V: TRBV4-3
DNA: TGCGTCAGCAGACAAGGGACAGTGAATGAAAAACTGTTTTTT
CDR3: CVSRQGTVNEKLFF

length: 14
size: .
D: TRBD1
J: TRBJ1-4
V: TRBV28
DNA: TGTGCCAGCAGTTCCGTTCGACAGGGGGGAAAACTGTTTTTT
CDR3: CASSSVRQGGKLFF

length: 15
size: .
D: .
J: TRBJ2-5
V: TRBV5-1
DNA: TGCGCCAGCAGCGAGGGACTTCTCGGCCAAGAGACCCAGTACTTC
CDR3: CASSEGLLGQETQYF

length: 15
size: .
D: .
J: TRBJ1-3
V: TRBV6-5
DNA: TGTGTCAGCAGTGCAACGGGGAAGTCTGGAAACACCATATATTTT
CDR3: CVSSATGKSGNTIYF

length: 16
size: few
D: .
J: TRBJ2-3
V: TRBV14
DNA: TGTGCCAACAGCCAAGACCGCGGGACTCGGATAGATACGCAGTATTTT
CDR3: CANSQDRGTRIDTQYF

length: 14
size: many
D: TRBD1
J: TRBJ1-4
V: TRBV12-3/TRBV12-4
DNA: TGTGCCAGCACCGAGACAGGGCCGGGGGAAAAACTGTTTTTT
CDR3: CASTETGPGEKLFF

length: 15
size: .
D: .
J: TRBJ1-4
V: TRBV30
DNA: TGTGCCTGGAGCCCCCAAATAGGGGGTAATGAAAAACTGTTTTTT
CDR3: CAWSPQIGGNEKLFF

length: 14
size: many
D: .
J: TRBJ2-7
V: TRBV13
DNA: TGTGCCAGCAGCTTGAGGGGTGCCTCCTACGAGCAGTACTTC
CDR3: CASSLRGASYEQYF

length: 14
size: few
D: .
J: TRBJ1-2
V: TRBV5-4
DNA: TGTGCCAGCAGCACTCGGACAGAACTCTATGGCTACACCTTC
CDR3: CASSTRTELYGYTF